The clone carrying this T cell receptor (beta chain) was picked up a small number of times. The same CDR3 also results from other DNA sequences found in this sample. This table comes from immunoSEQ multiplex PCR, and its TCRdb copy is limited to in-frame clones, with some not included. This table holds some 1 million clones, approximately 76% found once. The data derive from a study of shared clonotypes between healthy human individuals. The wider study: A couple of women and a few men aged 18 to 49 served as donors.

This TCR came from a man between 18 and 29 years old in good health. Source material: memory CD4+ T cells sorted from blood. Subset specified: CD45RA-negative fraction.

The CDR3 sequence is CASSPPAGYEQYF. CDR3 DNA sequence: TGTGCCAGCTCACCACCGGCGGGATACGAGCAGTACTTC. The chain uses TRBV18 and TRBJ2-7; the D gene is possibly TRBD2 (6 bases). V lost 0 bases to trimming and J lost 4 bases, with 7 bases between them. The germline V gene has CDR1 KGHSH and CDR2 LQKENI. The CDR3 extends over 13 amino acids.